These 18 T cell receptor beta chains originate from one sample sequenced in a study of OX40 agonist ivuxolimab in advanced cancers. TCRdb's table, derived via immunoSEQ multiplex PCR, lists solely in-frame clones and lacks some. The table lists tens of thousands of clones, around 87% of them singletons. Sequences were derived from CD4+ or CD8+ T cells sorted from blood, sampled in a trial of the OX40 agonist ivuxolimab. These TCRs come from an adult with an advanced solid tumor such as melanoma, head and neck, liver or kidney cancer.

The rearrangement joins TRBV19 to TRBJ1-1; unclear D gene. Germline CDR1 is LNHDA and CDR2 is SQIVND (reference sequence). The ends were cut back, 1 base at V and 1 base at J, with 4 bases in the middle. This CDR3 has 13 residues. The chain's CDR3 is CASSIVSNTEAFF. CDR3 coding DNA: TGTGCCAGTAGTATAGTATCGAACACTGAAGCTTTCTTT.

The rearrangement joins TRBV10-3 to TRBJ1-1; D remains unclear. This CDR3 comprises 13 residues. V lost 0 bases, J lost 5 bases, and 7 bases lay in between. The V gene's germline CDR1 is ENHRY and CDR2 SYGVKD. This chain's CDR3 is CAISESAGTEAFF. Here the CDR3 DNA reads TGTGCCATCAGTGAGTCGGCGGGGACTGAAGCTTTCTTT.

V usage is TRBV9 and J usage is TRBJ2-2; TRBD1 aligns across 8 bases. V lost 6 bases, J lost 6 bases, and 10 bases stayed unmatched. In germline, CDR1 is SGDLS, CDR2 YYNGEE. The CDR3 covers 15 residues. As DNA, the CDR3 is TGTGCCAGCAAGGGGGACCCAGGGGGCCCCGGGGAGCTGTTTTTT. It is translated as CASKGDPGGPGELFF.

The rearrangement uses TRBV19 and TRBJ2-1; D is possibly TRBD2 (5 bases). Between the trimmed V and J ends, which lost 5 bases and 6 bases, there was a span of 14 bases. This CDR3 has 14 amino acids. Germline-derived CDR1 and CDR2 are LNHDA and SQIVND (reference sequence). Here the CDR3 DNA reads TGTGCCAGTAGTGACACGGCCGGGGTCAATGAGCAGTTCTTC. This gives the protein CASSDTAGVNEQFF.

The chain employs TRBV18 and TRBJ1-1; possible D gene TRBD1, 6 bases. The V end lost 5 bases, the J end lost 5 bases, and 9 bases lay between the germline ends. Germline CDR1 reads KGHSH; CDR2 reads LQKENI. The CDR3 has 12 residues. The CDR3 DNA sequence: TGTGCCAGCTCATGGGGGCGAACTGAAGCTTTCTTT. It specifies CASSWGRTEAFF. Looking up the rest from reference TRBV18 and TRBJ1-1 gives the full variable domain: NAGVMQNPRHLVRRRGQEARLRCSPMKGHSHVYWYRQLPEEGLKFMVYLQKENIIDESGMPKERFSAEFPKEGPSILRIQQVVRGDSAAYFCASSWGRTEAFFGQGTRLTVV.

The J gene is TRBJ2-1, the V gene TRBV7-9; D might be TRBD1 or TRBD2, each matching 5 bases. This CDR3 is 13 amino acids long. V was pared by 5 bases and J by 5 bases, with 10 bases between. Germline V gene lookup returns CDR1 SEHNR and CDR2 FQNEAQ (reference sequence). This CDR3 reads CASSPRGNNEQFF. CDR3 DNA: TGTGCCAGCAGCCCCCGGGGCAACAATGAGCAGTTCTTC.

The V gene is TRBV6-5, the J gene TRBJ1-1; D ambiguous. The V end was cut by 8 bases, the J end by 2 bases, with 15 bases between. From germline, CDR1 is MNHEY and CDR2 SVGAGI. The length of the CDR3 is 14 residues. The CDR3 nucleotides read TGTGCCAGCCGACTAGCCTATCGTAACACTGAAGCTTTCTTT. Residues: CASRLAYRNTEAFF.

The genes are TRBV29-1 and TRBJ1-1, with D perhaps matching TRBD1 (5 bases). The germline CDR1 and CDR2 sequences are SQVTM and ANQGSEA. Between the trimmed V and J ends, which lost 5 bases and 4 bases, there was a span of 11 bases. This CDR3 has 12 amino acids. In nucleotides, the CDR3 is TGCAGCGTTACTACAGGTAGCACTGAAGCTTTCTTT. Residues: CSVTTGSTEAFF.

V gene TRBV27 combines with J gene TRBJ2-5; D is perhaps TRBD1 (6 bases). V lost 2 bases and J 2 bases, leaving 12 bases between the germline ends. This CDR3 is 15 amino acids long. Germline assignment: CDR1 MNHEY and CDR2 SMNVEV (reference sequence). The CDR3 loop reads CASSLMGASQETQYF. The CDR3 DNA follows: TGTGCCAGCAGTTTAATGGGGGCCTCACAAGAGACCCAGTACTTC.

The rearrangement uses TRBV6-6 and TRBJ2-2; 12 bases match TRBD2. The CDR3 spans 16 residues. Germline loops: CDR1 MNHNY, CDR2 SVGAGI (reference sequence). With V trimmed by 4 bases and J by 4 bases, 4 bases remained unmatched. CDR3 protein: CASSFGTSGFTGELFF. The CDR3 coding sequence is TGTGCCAGCAGTTTCGGGACTAGCGGGTTCACCGGGGAGCTGTTTTTT.

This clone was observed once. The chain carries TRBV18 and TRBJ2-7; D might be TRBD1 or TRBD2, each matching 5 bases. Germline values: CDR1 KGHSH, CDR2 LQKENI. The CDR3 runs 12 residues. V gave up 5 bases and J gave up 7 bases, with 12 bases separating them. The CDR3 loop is CASSSGTWEQYF. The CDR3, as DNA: TGTGCCAGCTCATCCGGGACGTGGGAGCAGTACTTC.

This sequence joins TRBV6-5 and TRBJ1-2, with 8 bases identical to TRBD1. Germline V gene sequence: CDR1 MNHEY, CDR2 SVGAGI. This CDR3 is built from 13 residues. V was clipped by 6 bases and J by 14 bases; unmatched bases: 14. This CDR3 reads CASSRRQGTWPTF. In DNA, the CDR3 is TGTGCCAGCAGCCGGAGACAGGGGACCTGGCCGACCTTC.

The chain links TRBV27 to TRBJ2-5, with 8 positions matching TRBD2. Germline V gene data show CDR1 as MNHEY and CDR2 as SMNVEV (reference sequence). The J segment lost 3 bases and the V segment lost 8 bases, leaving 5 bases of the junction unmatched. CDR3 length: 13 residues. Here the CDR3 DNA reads TGTGCCAGCGCTACTAGCGGAGAAGAGACCCAGTACTTC. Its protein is CASATSGEETQYF.

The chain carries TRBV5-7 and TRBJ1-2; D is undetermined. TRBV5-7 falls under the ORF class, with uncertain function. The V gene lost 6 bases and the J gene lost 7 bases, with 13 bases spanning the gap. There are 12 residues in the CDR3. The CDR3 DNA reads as TGTGCCAGCACCATCGGGGATACTGGCTACACCTTC. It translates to CASTIGDTGYTF.

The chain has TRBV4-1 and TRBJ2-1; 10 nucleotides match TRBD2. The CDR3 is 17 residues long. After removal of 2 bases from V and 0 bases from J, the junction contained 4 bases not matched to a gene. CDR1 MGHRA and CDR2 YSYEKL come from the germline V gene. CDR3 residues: CASSQTSGAPSYNEQFF. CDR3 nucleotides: TGCGCCAGCAGCCAAACTAGCGGGGCCCCCTCCTACAATGAGCAGTTCTTC.

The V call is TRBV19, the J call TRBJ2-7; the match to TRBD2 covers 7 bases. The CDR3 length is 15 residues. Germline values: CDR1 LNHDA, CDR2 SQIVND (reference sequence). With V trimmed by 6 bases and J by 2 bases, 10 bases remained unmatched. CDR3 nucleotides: TGTGCCAGTAGCCACCGGGGAGCGGGAACCTACGAGCAGTACTTC. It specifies CASSHRGAGTYEQYF.

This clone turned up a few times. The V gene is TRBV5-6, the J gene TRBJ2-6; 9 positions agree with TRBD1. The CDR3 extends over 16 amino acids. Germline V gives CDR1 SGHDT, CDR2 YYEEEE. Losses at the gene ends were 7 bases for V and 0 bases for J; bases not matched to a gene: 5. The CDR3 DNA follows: TGTGCCAGCCTCGGGACAGGGTCCTCTGGGGCCAACGTCCTGACTTTC. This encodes CASLGTGSSGANVLTF.

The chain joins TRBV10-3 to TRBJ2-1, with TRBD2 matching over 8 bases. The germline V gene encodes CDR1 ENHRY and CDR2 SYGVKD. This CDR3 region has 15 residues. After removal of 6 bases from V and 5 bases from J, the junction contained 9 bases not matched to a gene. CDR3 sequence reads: CAIRPSRGGNNEQFF. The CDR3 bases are TGTGCCATCAGGCCCTCCCGGGGGGGGAACAATGAGCAGTTCTTC.